The present entry profiles one T cell receptor beta chain with its context. Its matching antigen is unknown. The entry originates in a study of CD8 T cells in ankylosing spondylitis. The study's findings and limits: Seemingly characteristic of ankylosing spondylitis blood was a TCR beta motif consisting of about 8 highly homologous variants.

One entry per CDR3 protein results from TCRdb running MiXCR on the 5' RACE reads. Seen here are over 600,000 distinct CDR3 sequences, 19% observed once, and the top ten hold around 19%. Sample: blood, either unsorted or a sorted T cell fraction (not recorded which). This receptor was identified in a male donor with ankylosing spondylitis.

CDR3 nucleotide sequence: TGTGCCAGCAGCCCAAGACCGGAGGGCGGCACTGAAGCTTTCTTT. It encodes CASSPRPEGGTEAFF. The J gene is TRBJ1-1, the V gene TRBV11-2, with unresolved D. Trimming stripped 5 bases from V and 4 bases from J, with 17 bases between. The CDR3 extends over 15 amino acids. Germline loops: CDR1 SGHAT, CDR2 FQNNGV.